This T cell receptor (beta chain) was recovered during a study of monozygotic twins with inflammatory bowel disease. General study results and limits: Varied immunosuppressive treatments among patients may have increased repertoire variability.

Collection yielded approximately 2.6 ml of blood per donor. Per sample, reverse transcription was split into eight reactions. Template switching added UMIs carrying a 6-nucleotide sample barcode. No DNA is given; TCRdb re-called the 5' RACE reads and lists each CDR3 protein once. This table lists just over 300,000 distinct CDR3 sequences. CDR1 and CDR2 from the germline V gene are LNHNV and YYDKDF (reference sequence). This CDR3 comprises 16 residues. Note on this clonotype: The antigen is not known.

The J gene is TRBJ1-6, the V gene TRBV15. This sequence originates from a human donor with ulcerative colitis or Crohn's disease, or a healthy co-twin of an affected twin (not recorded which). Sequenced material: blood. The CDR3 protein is CATSRDQEMDEECYNF.